One and the same sample provided the 32 T cell receptor beta chains below, sequenced in a study of blood T cells in healthy people across ages. A second PCR, run for about 6 to 11 cycles, used a sample-barcoded 5' primer plus a J-beta primer mix. TCRdb analysed the 5' RACE reads with MiXCR anew, one entry per CDR3 protein. The table records approximately 1,700,000 distinct CDR3 sequences, 35% to 50% of them present only once. The sample was blood. Receptors originate from a human donor in good health.

There are a few counts of this clonotype. A clone one base away is much larger, so this may be a read error. The CDR3 DNA sequence: TGCGGTGCTAGAGACGACGACTATGGCTACACCTTC. Translation: CGARDDDYGYTF. The J gene is TRBJ1-2, the V gene TRBV20-1; no clear D gene. CDR1 is DFQATT, CDR2 SNEGSKA, per germline (reference sequence). The CDR3 covers 12 residues.

The chain uses TRBV12-3 or TRBV12-4 and TRBJ2-5; 8 bases line up with TRBD2. The CDR3 runs to 15 residues. J was trimmed by 5 bases and V by 5 bases; bases with no gene match: 10. The DNA for the CDR3 is TGTGCCAGCAGTAATAGCGGGGCCTCTGGGGAGACCCAGTACTTC. Amino acids: CASSNSGASGETQYF.

The sample holds a few counts of this clonotype. The chain joins TRBV12-3 or TRBV12-4 to TRBJ1-2, with 9 bases aligning to TRBD1. This CDR3 has 13 amino acids. Trimming at V came to 5 bases and at J to 5 bases, leaving 3 bases not matched to a gene. CDR3 protein: CASSNGQGYGYTF. Written as DNA, the CDR3 is TGTGCCAGCAGTAACGGACAGGGGTATGGCTACACCTTC.

The chain links TRBV6-5 to TRBJ1-1; 7 positions agree with TRBD1. CDR1 and CDR2 from the germline V gene are MNHEY and SVGAGI. V shed 6 bases, J shed 4 bases, and the junction held 5 bases outside the gene matches. The CDR3 has 13 amino acids. Here the CDR3 reads CASRQPGGTEAFF. CDR3 DNA sequence: TGTGCCAGCAGACAACCAGGGGGCACTGAAGCTTTCTTT.

The chain employs TRBV5-5 and TRBJ2-3; 8 nucleotides align to TRBD2. This CDR3 spans 15 amino acids. The J segment lost 4 bases and the V segment lost 4 bases, leaving 8 bases of the junction unmatched. Germline V gives CDR1 SGHKS, CDR2 YYEKEE (reference sequence). This chain's CDR3 is CASSRSGNEPDTQYF. The CDR3 region has the DNA TGTGCCAGCAGCCGTAGCGGGAACGAGCCAGATACGCAGTATTTT. The variable domain in full, with the rest retrieved from reference TRBV5-5 and TRBJ2-3, is DAGVTQSPTHLIKTRGQQVTLRCSPISGHKSVSWYQQVLGQGPQFIFQYYEKEERGRGNFPDRFSARQFPNYSSELNVNALLLGDSALYLCASSRSGNEPDTQYFGPGTRLTVL.

This clonotype has a handful of counts. In DNA form, the CDR3 reads TGTGCCAGCAACCTGGCAGGGATGAACACTGAAGCTTTCTTT. Translating gives CASNLAGMNTEAFF. The rearrangement uses TRBV27 and TRBJ1-1; perhaps TRBD1 as D (5 bases). The germline CDR1 and CDR2 sequences are MNHEY and SMNVEV (reference sequence). Deletions cut 7 bases from V and 0 bases from J, with 12 bases between. The CDR3 runs 14 residues.

The chain joins TRBV12-3 or TRBV12-4 to TRBJ1-1; D is possibly TRBD1 (6 bases). The CDR3 spans 13 residues. V gave up 3 bases and J gave up 9 bases, with 14 bases separating them. The DNA for the CDR3 is TGTGCCAGCAGTTTCCAACAGGGCGTAAAAGCTTTCTTT. It encodes CASSFQQGVKAFF.

V is TRBV3-1 and J is TRBJ2-5, with D unresolved. Deletions cut 8 bases from V and 5 bases from J, with 15 bases between. The CDR3 runs to 13 residues. CDR1 is LGHDT and CDR2 is YNNKEL in the germline V gene (reference sequence). This CDR3 is CASGRWTTETQYF. CDR3 nucleotides: TGTGCCAGCGGGCGATGGACCACCGAGACCCAGTACTTC.

The CDR3 coding sequence is TGTGCCAGCAGCCTAATGGGACAGGGTGGCTACACCTTC. Amino acids: CASSLMGQGGYTF. The rearrangement joins TRBV7-8 to TRBJ1-2, with TRBD1 matching 9 bases. Unmatched junction bases numbered 5, after V lost 5 bases and J lost 7 bases. CDR3 length: 13 amino acids. Germline loops: CDR1 SGHVS, CDR2 FQNEAQ.

This clonotype was seen more than once but under ten times. The chain uses TRBV15 and TRBJ2-5; unclear D gene. CDR1 LNHNV and CDR2 YYDKDF come from the germline V gene (reference sequence). The CDR3 runs 15 residues. The germline V and J ends were trimmed by 0 bases and 5 bases, with 13 bases remaining between them. The CDR3 region is CATSRDPGSRETQYF. As DNA, the CDR3 is TGTGCCACCAGCAGAGATCCGGGTAGTAGGGAGACCCAGTACTTC.

This chain connects TRBV29-1 to TRBJ2-1; the match to TRBD1 covers 8 bases. This CDR3 region has 15 residues. V gave up 1 base and J gave up 6 bases; unmatched junction bases: 8. Per the germline V gene, CDR1 is SQVTM and CDR2 is ANQGSEA. Here the CDR3 DNA reads TGCAGCGTTGAAGTAGGCCAGGGGGCCTTCAATGAGCAGTTCTTC. Residues: CSVEVGQGAFNEQFF.

The chain employs TRBV12-3 or TRBV12-4 and TRBJ2-1, with 9 nucleotides matching TRBD1. The CDR3 is 15 amino acids. The junction had 8 bases not matched to a gene; V was cut back by 4 bases and J by 7 bases. This CDR3 is CASSSGTGYRNEQFF. The CDR3 coding sequence is TGTGCCAGCAGTTCCGGGACAGGGTATCGTAATGAGCAGTTCTTC.

V usage is TRBV20-1 and J usage is TRBJ2-7; 12 positions agree with TRBD2. The CDR3 extends over 13 amino acids. Germline values: CDR1 DFQATT, CDR2 SNEGSKA (reference sequence). V shed 5 bases and J 6 bases; nucleotides not matched to a gene: 5. CDR3 region: CSAPSGGVTEQYF. CDR3 DNA sequence: TGCAGTGCTCCTAGCGGGGGGGTAACCGAGCAGTACTTC.

V gene TRBV12-3 or TRBV12-4 combines with J gene TRBJ2-5, with TRBD2 matching over 10 bases. The CDR3 runs 15 residues. V lost 3 bases and J lost 3; bases outside the gene matches: 4. Written as DNA, the CDR3 is TGTGCCAGCAGTTTTGGAAGCGGGGGGGAAGAGACCCAGTACTTC. Translating gives CASSFGSGGEETQYF.

V is TRBV29-1 and J is TRBJ2-1; 8 bases fit TRBD1. CDR1 SQVTM and CDR2 ANQGSEA come from the germline V gene. V shed 8 bases and J 4 bases; nucleotides not matched to a gene: 7. This CDR3 region has 13 residues. In DNA form, the CDR3 reads TGCAGCACACCGGGACAGGCATACAATGAGCAGTTCTTC. Translating gives CSTPGQAYNEQFF.

J is TRBJ1-2 and V is TRBV10-2; D is unclear. CDR3 size: 15 residues. Germline-derived CDR1 and CDR2 are WSHSY and SAAADI. Deletions cut 2 bases from V and 8 bases from J, with 18 bases between. The CDR3 nucleotides are TGCGCCAGCAGTGAGAGTCTACGGGTCCCTGGGGGCTACACCTTC. It encodes CASSESLRVPGGYTF.

The genes are TRBV7-2 and TRBJ2-5; D call uncertain. The CDR3 has 16 amino acids. Trimming stripped 1 base from V and 1 base from J, with 13 bases between. Germline-derived CDR1 and CDR2 are SGHTA and FQGNSA. The CDR3 DNA reads as TGTGCCAGCAGCTTAGGAGGTTACACCCTCCAAGAGACCCAGTACTTC. This gives the protein CASSLGGYTLQETQYF.

This clonotype was counted only a few times. The V gene is TRBV6-4, the J gene TRBJ2-3, with TRBD1 matching 7 bases. The CDR3 sequence is 13 residues long. The V and J ends lost 4 bases and 5 bases, in that order; junction bases with no gene match: 3. Germline lookup yields CDR1 MRHNA and CDR2 SNTAGT. The CDR3 loop is CASSGNRGDTQYF. CDR3 bases: TGTGCCAGCAGTGGGAACAGGGGAGATACGCAGTATTTT.

The genes are TRBV5-1 and TRBJ1-2; D remains ambiguous. Trimming removed 0 bases from V and 10 bases from J, with 13 bases in between. This CDR3 region has 13 residues. In germline, CDR1 is SGHRS, CDR2 YFSETQ. DNA for the CDR3: TGCGCCAGCAGCTTGGCAGGTCTCAGTGACTACACCTTC. Protein sequence: CASSLAGLSDYTF.

The genes are TRBV27 and TRBJ1-5; D unclear. This CDR3 contains 15 residues. In germline, CDR1 is MNHEY, CDR2 SMNVEV (reference sequence). The V and J ends lost 6 bases and 0 bases respectively, with 12 bases between them. CDR3 sequence reads: CASRWGAYSNQPQHF. The CDR3 nucleotides read TGTGCCAGCAGGTGGGGAGCATATAGCAATCAGCCCCAGCATTTT.

This clonotype showed up many times. This chain connects TRBV4-3 to TRBJ2-6; D ambiguous. This CDR3 region has 14 residues. Germline V lookup: CDR1 LGHNA, CDR2 YSLEER. V lost 4 bases and J lost 1, with 5 bases in between. This chain's CDR3 is CASSRVSGANVLTF. CDR3 nucleotide sequence: TGCGCCAGCAGCCGTGTGTCTGGGGCCAACGTCCTGACTTTC.

With regard to this clonotype: One end of the junction varies from germline; a read error may be responsible. V is TRBV7-2 and J is TRBJ1-5, with D uncertain. CDR1 and CDR2 from the germline V gene are SGHTA and FQGNSA. The CDR3 loop spans 17 amino acids. This CDR3 is CACSLAGLLMGNQPQHF. The CDR3 DNA reads as TGTGCCTGCAGCTTAGCGGGCCTTCTGATGGGCAATCAGCCCCAGCATTTT.

This clonotype has a handful of counts. The chain combines TRBV20-1 with TRBJ2-3, with 7 bases matching TRBD2. Trimming cost V 3 bases and J 2 bases; bases outside gene matches: 5. Germline V gene lookup returns CDR1 DFQATT and CDR2 SNEGSKA (reference sequence). The CDR3 is 14 residues long. CDR3 loop: CSASSSGPTDTQYF. CDR3 bases: TGCAGTGCTAGCTCTAGCGGACCCACAGATACGCAGTATTTT.

A few counts support this clonotype. The rearrangement uses TRBV12-5 and TRBJ2-5; TRBD1 matches at 11 bases. Germline assignment: CDR1 LGHNT and CDR2 FRNRAP. CDR3 length equals 15 residues. V shed 5 bases, J shed 1 base, and the junction held 3 bases outside the gene matches. The CDR3 region is CASGLGQGVQETQYF. The CDR3 region has the DNA TGTGCTAGTGGTCTGGGACAGGGGGTCCAAGAGACCCAGTACTTC.

The chain recombines TRBV7-8 with TRBJ2-4, with 13 bases matching TRBD2. J lost 10 bases, V lost 5 bases, and 8 bases had no gene match. The CDR3 has 15 amino acids. Per germline, CDR1 SGHVS and CDR2 FQNEAQ. CDR3: CASSRTSGGVGIQYF. In DNA, the CDR3 is TGTGCCAGCAGCCGGACTAGCGGGGGAGTCGGGATTCAGTACTTC.

The chain recombines TRBV4-3 with TRBJ1-1; no reliable D call. Looked up from germline, CDR1 is LGHNA and CDR2 is YSLEER. V dropped 2 bases and J dropped 7 bases, with 14 bases sitting between them. The CDR3 sequence is 14 residues long. The CDR3 protein is CASSQSREAGEAFF. Written as DNA, the CDR3 is TGCGCCAGCAGCCAATCCCGGGAGGCGGGTGAAGCTTTCTTT.

The sample holds one count of this clonotype. V usage is TRBV14 and J usage is TRBJ1-6, with TRBD1 identical over 9 bases. CDR1 and CDR2 from the germline V gene are SGHDN and FVKESK. The CDR3 runs 18 residues. The V and J ends lost 4 bases and 0 bases, in that order; junction bases with no gene match: 7. The CDR3 sequence is CASSPRDRVSSYNSPLHF. The DNA for the CDR3 is TGTGCCAGCAGCCCCAGGGACAGGGTGAGCTCCTATAATTCACCCCTCCACTTT.

The chain recombines TRBV20-1 with TRBJ2-5, with D perhaps matching TRBD1 (5 bases). V was clipped by 1 base and J by 5 bases, with 14 bases between them. CDR1 is DFQATT and CDR2 is SNEGSKA in the germline V gene (reference sequence). The CDR3 is 14 amino acids. For the CDR3, the DNA is TGCAGTGCTAGAGGGACACCGGAGTGGGAGACCCAGTACTTC. It specifies CSARGTPEWETQYF.

The chain combines TRBV12-3 or TRBV12-4 with TRBJ1-4; D uncertain. Trimming stripped 4 bases from V and 3 bases from J, with 15 bases between. CDR3 length: 16 amino acids. This CDR3 reads CASSSRFDAPNEKLFF. CDR3 DNA: TGTGCCAGCAGTTCTAGGTTTGATGCCCCTAATGAAAAACTGTTTTTT.

This clonotype appeared a few times. V gene TRBV7-3 combines with J gene TRBJ2-6; D call uncertain. The CDR3 extends over 15 amino acids. The V end was cut by 2 bases, the J end by 4 bases, with 9 bases between. Germline values: CDR1 SGHTA, CDR2 FQGTGA. This chain's CDR3 is CASSLDGVGANVLTF. CDR3 sequence (DNA): TGTGCCAGCAGCTTAGATGGGGTCGGGGCCAACGTCCTGACTTTC.

This clonotype was recorded many times. The rearrangement uses TRBV7-2 and TRBJ2-1; no firm D call. Germline CDR1 is SGHTA and CDR2 is FQGNSA. Trimming cost V 5 bases and J 12 bases, with 17 bases left between them. The CDR3 is 13 amino acids. The DNA of the CDR3 is TGTGCCAGCAGCCCACCGGGCGTCCCTCGGCAGTTCTTC. This sequence encodes CASSPPGVPRQFF.

The rearrangement joins TRBV9 to TRBJ2-7, with TRBD1 matching over 10 bases. Germline V gives CDR1 SGDLS, CDR2 YYNGEE. The V and J ends lost 4 bases and 2 bases, in that order; junction bases with no gene match: 6. The CDR3 contains 15 residues. The CDR3 protein is CASSIGQGVTYEQYF. In DNA form, the CDR3 reads TGTGCCAGCAGCATCGGACAGGGGGTCACCTACGAGCAGTACTTC. The variable domain in full, completed from reference TRBV9 and TRBJ2-7, reads DSGVTQTPKHLITATGQRVTLRCSPRSGDLSVYWYQQSLDQGLQFLIQYYNGEERAKGNILERFSAQQFPDLHSELNLSSLELGDSALYFCASSIGQGVTYEQYFGPGTRLTVT.